This T cell receptor (beta chain) appears in the sequencing data of a study of response to subunit inactivated influenza vaccine. Trimming stripped 1 base from V and 4 bases from J, with 7 bases between. Germline assignment: CDR1 SGHNT and CDR2 YENEEA. CDR3 size: 14 residues. MiXCR, run by TCRdb on the RT-PCR reads, gives a single entry per CDR3 protein. Among about 500,000 distinct CDR3 sequences listed, roughly 13% were seen once. Study-wide findings and caveats: Few additional T cells are recruited per seasonal influenza vaccination, authors suggested.

As regards this clonotype: What it binds is not known.

The TCR originated in a man over 45 who received an inactivated influenza vaccine. The genes are TRBV11-3 and TRBJ2-2; D not resolved. The specimen comprised PBMCs from blood, sampled more than 35 days after vaccination. CDR3 region: CASSLGSATGELFF. The CDR3 DNA is TGTGCCAGCAGCTTAGGGTCCGCCACCGGGGAGCTGTTTTTT.